The 26 T cell receptor beta chains below all came from one sample that was sequenced in a study of blood T cell repertoires in COVID-19. Data came from immunoSEQ multiplex PCR; TCRdb stores just in-frame clones and leaves some out. Altogether 95,000 to 150,000 clones are present, approximately 90% being singletons, with the ten largest covering roughly 2.2%. Source material: peripheral blood. Receptor source: a woman in her 50s with acute or convalescent COVID-19.

This clone was picked up a small number of times. This chain connects TRBV6-5 to TRBJ2-1; 8 bases match TRBD2. The CDR3 totals 14 residues. Germline V gene lookup returns CDR1 MNHEY and CDR2 SVGAGI. Unmatched junction bases numbered 6, after V lost 4 bases and J lost 7 bases. CDR3 in amino acids: CASSWGTRNNEQFF. The DNA for the CDR3 is TGTGCCAGCAGTTGGGGGACTAGAAATAATGAGCAGTTCTTC.

V and J are TRBV10-3 and TRBJ2-5, with 7 positions matching TRBD2. The CDR3 extends over 16 amino acids. Germline assignment: CDR1 ENHRY and CDR2 SYGVKD. J gave up 4 bases and V 4 bases, and 12 bases lay outside the gene matches. The CDR3 sequence is CAISGDWAGEAETQYF. Here the CDR3 DNA reads TGTGCCATCAGTGGGGATTGGGCGGGAGAAGCAGAGACCCAGTACTTC.

This clone occurred once. This chain joins TRBV6-5 and TRBJ2-3, with D possibly matching TRBD1 (6 bases). V was shortened by 2 bases and J by 1 base, with 13 bases between the two germline ends. The CDR3 has 16 amino acids. Germline loops: CDR1 MNHEY, CDR2 SVGAGI. CDR3 sequence reads: CASSYQQGWGTDTQYF. The CDR3, as DNA: TGTGCCAGCAGTTACCAACAGGGCTGGGGCACAGATACGCAGTATTTT.

V usage is TRBV5-6 and J usage is TRBJ2-5, with 10 bases aligning to TRBD1. The CDR3 has 16 residues. The germline gives CDR1 SGHDT, CDR2 YYEEEE. The V gene end was trimmed by 4 bases and the J gene end by 4 bases; junction bases not matched to a gene: 10. The CDR3 DNA follows: TGTGCCAGCAGCATTTCCCCGGGACAGGGGAGAGAGACCCAGTACTTC. It specifies CASSISPGQGRETQYF.

J is TRBJ1-1 and V is TRBV7-9; D not certain. V dropped 1 base and J dropped 1 base, with 4 bases sitting between them. The CDR3 is made up of 13 amino acids. Germline CDR1 SEHNR, CDR2 FQNEAQ (reference sequence). DNA of the CDR3: TGTGCCAGCAGCTTAGGGCAGAACACTGAAGCTTTCTTT. This sequence encodes CASSLGQNTEAFF.

This clone was found once. The rearrangement links TRBV11-1 to TRBJ2-7; a weak D match, TRBD1 (5 bases). The CDR3 consists of 13 residues. Germline CDR1 is SGHAT and CDR2 is FQDESV (reference sequence). Trimming pared 2 bases from V and 3 bases from J, leaving 8 bases between. The CDR3 spells CASSLQGGYEQYF. The CDR3 DNA sequence: TGTGCCAGCAGCTTACAGGGTGGCTACGAGCAGTACTTC.

The chain employs TRBV10-3 and TRBJ2-1, with 8 nucleotides matching TRBD1. Germline assignment: CDR1 ENHRY and CDR2 SYGVKD. This CDR3 comprises 12 residues. The V segment lost 8 bases and the J segment 8 bases; nucleotides outside the gene matches: 5. CDR3 region: CAISKQGDEQFF. DNA for the CDR3: TGTGCCATCTCTAAACAGGGGGATGAGCAGTTCTTC.

This clone was found once. This chain connects TRBV25-1 to TRBJ1-2, with D possibly being TRBD1 (6 bases). The V gene's germline CDR1 is MGHDK and CDR2 SYGVNS. The V end lost 5 bases, the J end lost 4 bases, and 14 bases lay between the germline ends. The CDR3 is 14 amino acids. CDR3 loop: CASSLTGRSYGYTF. Written as DNA, the CDR3 is TGTGCCAGCAGTTTAACAGGGAGATCCTATGGCTACACCTTC.

The V gene is TRBV2, the J gene TRBJ2-7; D might be TRBD2 (5 bases). CDR1 is SNHLY, CDR2 FYNNEI, per germline. CDR3 length: 13 amino acids. V was pared by 5 bases and J by 5 bases, with 13 bases between. The CDR3 coding sequence is TGTGCCAGCAGTCGTCCGGGGTGGGACGAGCAGTACTTC. Protein sequence: CASSRPGWDEQYF.

This chain uses TRBV7-8 with TRBJ1-6, with 8 bases identical to TRBD1. Germline V gene data show CDR1 as SGHVS and CDR2 as FQNEAQ. J lost 2 bases, V lost 5 bases, and 5 bases had no gene match. This CDR3 has 16 residues. CDR3 DNA: TGTGCCAGCAGCCCGGGACAGGAAACCTATAATTCACCCCTCCACTTT. Translating it yields CASSPGQETYNSPLHF.

The chain combines TRBV3-1 (or the pseudogene TRBV3-2) with TRBJ1-5, with D perhaps matching TRBD1 (5 bases). Germline lookup yields CDR1 LGHDT and CDR2 YNNKEL (reference sequence). CDR3 length: 15 residues. Trimming shortened V by 8 bases and J by 4 bases, and 18 bases separated the two germline ends. As DNA, the CDR3 is TGTGCCAGCTCTCGTGGGGGAGGGGAAAATCAGCCCCAGCATTTT. Amino acids: CASSRGGGENQPQHF.

The count of this clone is one. The rearrangement joins TRBV7-9 to TRBJ2-5; TRBD2 matches 7 bases. With 5 bases clipped from V and 1 base from J, the junction kept 13 bases outside the gene matches. The CDR3 has 17 residues. CDR1 is SEHNR, CDR2 FQNEAQ, per germline (reference sequence). The CDR3 loop reads CASSPLGLVTGQETQYF. The DNA of the CDR3 is TGTGCCAGCAGCCCGCTAGGACTAGTGACGGGCCAAGAGACCCAGTACTTC.

This clone was found once. The V and J genes are TRBV19 and TRBJ1-3; D unresolved. CDR1 is LNHDA, CDR2 SQIVND, per germline (reference sequence). The CDR3 has 16 residues. With 3 bases removed from V and 0 bases from J, the gap between germline ends came to 12 bases. The CDR3 protein is CASSIARPSSGNTIYF. CDR3 DNA sequence: TGTGCCAGTAGTATTGCCAGGCCAAGCTCTGGAAACACCATATATTTT.

The rearrangement uses TRBV18 and TRBJ1-1; weak D call: TRBD1 (5 bases). V shed 0 bases and J shed 1 base, with 6 bases lying between them. Germline lookup yields CDR1 KGHSH and CDR2 LQKENI. CDR3 size: 14 residues. The CDR3 bases are TGTGCCAGCTCACCACCTACAGGGAACACTGAAGCTTTCTTT. Protein product: CASSPPTGNTEAFF.

This clone appeared a single time. J is TRBJ1-4 and V is TRBV6-4; 8 bases are shared with TRBD1. This CDR3 is 15 amino acids long. Per the germline V gene, CDR1 is MRHNA and CDR2 is SNTAGT. The V and J ends lost 6 bases and 4 bases, in that order; junction bases with no gene match: 7. Here the CDR3 reads CASRDGQGDNEKLFF. Written as DNA, the CDR3 is TGTGCCAGCAGGGATGGACAGGGAGATAATGAAAAACTGTTTTTT.

The chain couples TRBV7-3 to TRBJ2-2; TRBD1 matches 7 bases. Germline assignment: CDR1 SGHTA and CDR2 FQGTGA. The CDR3 is 14 residues long. Germline trimming cut 6 bases from V and 4 bases from J; bases unmatched to any gene: 5. CDR3 sequence reads: CASRPDRPTGELFF. The CDR3 bases are TGTGCCAGCAGACCGGACAGGCCCACCGGGGAGCTGTTTTTT.

The rearrangement links TRBV5-6 to TRBJ2-7; 8 bases align to TRBD2. This CDR3 region has 16 residues. Germline-derived CDR1 and CDR2 are SGHDT and YYEEEE. Losses at the gene ends were 0 bases for V and 3 bases for J; bases not matched to a gene: 8. CDR3 protein: CASSLEIVRGDYEQYF. CDR3 DNA: TGTGCCAGCAGCTTGGAAATTGTGCGGGGGGACTACGAGCAGTACTTC.

This chain links TRBV5-6 with TRBJ1-2; D is uncertain. The CDR3 contains 12 residues. V dropped 1 base and J dropped 8 bases, with 9 bases sitting between them. CDR1 is SGHDT, CDR2 YYEEEE, per germline. The CDR3: CASSLIGEGYTF. The CDR3 DNA is TGTGCCAGCAGCTTGATCGGGGAGGGCTACACCTTC.

The V gene is TRBV10-3, the J gene TRBJ1-1, with 8 bases matching TRBD1. The CDR3 contains 13 residues. V shed 6 bases, J shed 4 bases, and the junction held 4 bases outside the gene matches. Germline V CDR1 and CDR2: ENHRY, SYGVKD. The CDR3 spells CAIRDRVGTEAFF. CDR3 in DNA: TGTGCCATCAGGGACAGGGTTGGCACTGAAGCTTTCTTT.

This clone was seen only a few times. The chain links TRBV20-1 to TRBJ1-2; D is perhaps TRBD1 (6 bases). V shed 3 bases and J shed 4 bases, with 12 bases lying between them. This CDR3 has 13 amino acids. Germline lookup yields CDR1 DFQATT and CDR2 SNEGSKA (reference sequence). The CDR3 region has the DNA TGCAGTGCTAGTGGGGGGCCGGTCTATGGCTACACCTTC. It encodes CSASGGPVYGYTF.

The chain uses TRBV9 and TRBJ1-1; 8 positions agree with TRBD1. The CDR3 extends over 15 amino acids. Germline V lookup: CDR1 SGDLS, CDR2 YYNGEE. Unmatched junction bases numbered 10, after V lost 2 bases and J lost 7 bases. CDR3 residues: CASSVTTGGIGEAFF. The DNA for the CDR3 is TGTGCCAGCAGCGTGACAACAGGGGGTATAGGTGAAGCTTTCTTT.

The chain uses TRBV6-5 and TRBJ1-1; 7 nucleotides line up with TRBD1. CDR1 is MNHEY, CDR2 SVGAGI, per germline. CDR3 length equals 15 residues. Trimming took 9 bases from V and 4 from J; bases not matched to a gene: 14. The CDR3 DNA follows: TGTGCCAGTTTCCCAGGGGGAGAGGGGATCACTGAAGCTTTCTTT. Translation gives CASFPGGEGITEAFF.

The rearrangement links TRBV19 to TRBJ1-1; D gene uncertain. Trimming pared 5 bases from V and 2 bases from J, leaving 9 bases between. The germline V gene has CDR1 LNHDA and CDR2 SQIVND (reference sequence). The CDR3 covers 13 residues. CDR3 residues: CASSAHRNTEAFF. The CDR3 bases are TGTGCCAGTAGTGCCCACAGAAACACTGAAGCTTTCTTT.

The chain carries TRBV11-2 and TRBJ1-5; D is undetermined. V lost 2 bases to trimming and J lost 3 bases, with 14 bases between them. The germline gives CDR1 SGHAT, CDR2 FQNNGV. The length of the CDR3 is 16 residues. CDR3 coding DNA: TGTGCCAGCAGCTTAAGTCCGGGGTCGATCAATCAGCCCCAGCATTTT. It codes for CASSLSPGSINQPQHF. Full variable domain (rest looked up from reference TRBV11-2 and TRBJ1-5): EAGVAQSPRYKIIEKRQSVAFWCNPISGHATLYWYQQILGQGPKLLIQFQNNGVVDDSQLPKDRFSAERLKGVDSTLKIQPAKLEDSAVYLCASSLSPGSINQPQHFGDGTRLSIL.

As concerns this clone: The sample holds other DNA sequences that translate to the same CDR3. V usage is TRBV7-9 and J usage is TRBJ2-3, with TRBD1 matching 9 bases. Germline loops: CDR1 SEHNR, CDR2 FQNEAQ (reference sequence). CDR3 length: 15 residues. Losses at the gene ends were 3 bases for V and 4 bases for J; bases not matched to a gene: 5. The CDR3 nucleotides read TGTGCCAGCAGCTTTCGAACAGGGGGCGCAGATACGCAGTATTTT. Its translation is CASSFRTGGADTQYF.

The CDR3 loop reads CASSYFRTSPPEQYF. The CDR3 bases are TGTGCCAGCAGTTACTTCCGTACTAGTCCCCCCGAGCAGTACTTC. The chain couples TRBV6-2 or TRBV6-3 to TRBJ2-7; D possibly corresponds to TRBD2 (5 bases). Trimming shortened V by 1 base and J by 6 bases, and 16 bases separated the two germline ends. This CDR3 is 15 amino acids long. Germline V gives CDR1 MNHEY, CDR2 SVGEGT.